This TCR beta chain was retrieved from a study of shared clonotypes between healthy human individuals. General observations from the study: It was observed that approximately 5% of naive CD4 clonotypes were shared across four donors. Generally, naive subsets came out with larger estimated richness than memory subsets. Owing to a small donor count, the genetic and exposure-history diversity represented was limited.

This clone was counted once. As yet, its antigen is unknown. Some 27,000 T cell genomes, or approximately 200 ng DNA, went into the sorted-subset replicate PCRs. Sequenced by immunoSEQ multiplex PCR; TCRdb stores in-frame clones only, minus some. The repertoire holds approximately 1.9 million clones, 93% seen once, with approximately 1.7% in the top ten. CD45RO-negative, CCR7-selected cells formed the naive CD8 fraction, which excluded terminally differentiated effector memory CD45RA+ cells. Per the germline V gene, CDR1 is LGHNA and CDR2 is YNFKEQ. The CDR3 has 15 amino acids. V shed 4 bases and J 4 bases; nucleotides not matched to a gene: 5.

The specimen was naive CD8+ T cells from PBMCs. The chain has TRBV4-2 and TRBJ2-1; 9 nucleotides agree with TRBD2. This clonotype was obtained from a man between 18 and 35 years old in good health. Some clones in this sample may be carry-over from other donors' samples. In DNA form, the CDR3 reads TGTGCCAGCAGCCCGGAGCGGGAGGTTTACAATGAGCAGTTCTTC. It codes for CASSPEREVYNEQFF.